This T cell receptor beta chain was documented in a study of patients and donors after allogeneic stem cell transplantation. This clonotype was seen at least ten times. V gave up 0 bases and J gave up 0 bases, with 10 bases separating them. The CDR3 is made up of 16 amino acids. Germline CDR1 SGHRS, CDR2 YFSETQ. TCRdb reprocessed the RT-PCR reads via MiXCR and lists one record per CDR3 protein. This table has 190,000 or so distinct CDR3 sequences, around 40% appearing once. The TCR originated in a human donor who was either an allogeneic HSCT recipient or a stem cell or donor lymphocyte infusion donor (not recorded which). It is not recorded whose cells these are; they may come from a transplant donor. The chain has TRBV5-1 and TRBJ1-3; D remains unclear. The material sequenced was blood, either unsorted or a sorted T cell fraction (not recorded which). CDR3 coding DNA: TGCGCCAGCAGCTTGGACCTGGTCGGCTCTGGAAACACCATATATTTT. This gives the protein CASSLDLVGSGNTIYF.